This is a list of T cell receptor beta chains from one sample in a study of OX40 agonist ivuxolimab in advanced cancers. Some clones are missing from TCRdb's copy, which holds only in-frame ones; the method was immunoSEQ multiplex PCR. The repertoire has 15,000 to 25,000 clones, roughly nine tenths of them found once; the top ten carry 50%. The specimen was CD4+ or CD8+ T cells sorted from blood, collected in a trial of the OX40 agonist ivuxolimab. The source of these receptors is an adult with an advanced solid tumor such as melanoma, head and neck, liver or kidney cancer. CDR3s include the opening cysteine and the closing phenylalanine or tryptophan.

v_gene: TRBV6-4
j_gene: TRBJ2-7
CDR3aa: CASSAPMGGYRGYEQYF

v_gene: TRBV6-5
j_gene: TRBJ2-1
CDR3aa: CASSRGRNEQFF

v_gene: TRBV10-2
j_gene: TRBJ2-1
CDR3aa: CASSDVGGVEQFF

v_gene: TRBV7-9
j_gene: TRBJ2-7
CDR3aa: CASSNGTSGRQTYEQYF

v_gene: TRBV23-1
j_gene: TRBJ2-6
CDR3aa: CASSQPGSCGSSGANVLTF

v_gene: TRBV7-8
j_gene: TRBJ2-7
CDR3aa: CASSLTPTGDAYEQYF

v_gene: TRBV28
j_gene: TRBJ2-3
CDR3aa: CASSLAVPTTDTQYF

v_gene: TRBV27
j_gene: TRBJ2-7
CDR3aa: CASSWDHTYEQYF

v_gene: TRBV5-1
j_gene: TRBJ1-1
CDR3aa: CASSDLGPEAFF

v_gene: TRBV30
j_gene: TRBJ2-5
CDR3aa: CAWTNRTRGGTQYF

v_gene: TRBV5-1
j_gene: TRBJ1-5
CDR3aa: CASSPGRGQPQHF

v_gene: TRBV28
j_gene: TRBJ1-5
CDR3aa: CASSPLYSNQPQHF

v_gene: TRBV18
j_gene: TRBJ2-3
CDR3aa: CASSSEREIGTDTQYF

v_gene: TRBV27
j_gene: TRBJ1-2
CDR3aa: CASRRTGTNYGYTF

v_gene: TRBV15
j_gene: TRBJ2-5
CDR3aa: CATSREDPRMRETQYF

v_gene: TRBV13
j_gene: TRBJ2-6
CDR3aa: CASSLVGTAGANVLTF

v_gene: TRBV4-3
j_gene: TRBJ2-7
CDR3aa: CASSPTTSGSYEQYF

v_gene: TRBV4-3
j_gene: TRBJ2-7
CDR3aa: CASSQGTSGSGYEQYF

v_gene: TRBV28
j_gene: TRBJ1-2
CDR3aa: CASTLPHNYGYTF

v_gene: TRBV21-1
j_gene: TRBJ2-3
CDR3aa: CASRQQATQSTDTQYF

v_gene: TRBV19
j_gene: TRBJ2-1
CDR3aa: CASSAGSGTSGRGYEQFF

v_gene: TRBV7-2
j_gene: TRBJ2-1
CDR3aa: CASSFLAGYNEQFF

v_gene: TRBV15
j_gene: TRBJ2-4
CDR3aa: CATSRDTGPMRIQYF

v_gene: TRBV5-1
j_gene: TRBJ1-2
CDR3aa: CASSLGGASGYGYTF

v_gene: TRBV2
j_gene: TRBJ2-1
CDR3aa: CASEGVMDNEQFF

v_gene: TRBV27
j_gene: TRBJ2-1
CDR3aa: CASSFFDEQFF

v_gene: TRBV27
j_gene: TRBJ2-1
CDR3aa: CASTLRQIGDNEQFF

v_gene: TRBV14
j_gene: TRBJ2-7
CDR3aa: CASSQGAGEWYEQYF

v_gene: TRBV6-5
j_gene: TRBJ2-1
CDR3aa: CASSYSSVLGYNEQFF

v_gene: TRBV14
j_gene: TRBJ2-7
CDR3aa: CASSQGLGQYYEQYF

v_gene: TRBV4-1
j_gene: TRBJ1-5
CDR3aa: CASSQSRTGLGNQPQHF

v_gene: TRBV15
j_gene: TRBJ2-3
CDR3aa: CATSRGTSGGLTDTQYF

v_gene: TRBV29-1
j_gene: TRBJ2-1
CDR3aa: CSVEDLGEQGSSYNEQFF

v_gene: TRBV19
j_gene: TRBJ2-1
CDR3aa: CASIDSAADEQFF

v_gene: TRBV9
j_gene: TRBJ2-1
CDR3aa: CASSVAGVGRGEQFF

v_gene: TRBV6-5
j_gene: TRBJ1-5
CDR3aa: CASNSGQGSQPQHF

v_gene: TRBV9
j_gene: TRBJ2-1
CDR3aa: CASSADGEQFF

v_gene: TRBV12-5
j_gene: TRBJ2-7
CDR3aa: CASGLVSGVYEQYF

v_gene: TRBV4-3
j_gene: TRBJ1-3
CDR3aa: CASSQSSRPFSGNTIYF

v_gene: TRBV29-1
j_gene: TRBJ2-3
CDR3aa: CSVDRTKIYTDTQYF

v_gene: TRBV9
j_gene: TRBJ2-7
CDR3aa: CASSLGGGRSNEQYF

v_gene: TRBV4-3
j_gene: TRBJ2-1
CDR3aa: CASSQDRENEQFF